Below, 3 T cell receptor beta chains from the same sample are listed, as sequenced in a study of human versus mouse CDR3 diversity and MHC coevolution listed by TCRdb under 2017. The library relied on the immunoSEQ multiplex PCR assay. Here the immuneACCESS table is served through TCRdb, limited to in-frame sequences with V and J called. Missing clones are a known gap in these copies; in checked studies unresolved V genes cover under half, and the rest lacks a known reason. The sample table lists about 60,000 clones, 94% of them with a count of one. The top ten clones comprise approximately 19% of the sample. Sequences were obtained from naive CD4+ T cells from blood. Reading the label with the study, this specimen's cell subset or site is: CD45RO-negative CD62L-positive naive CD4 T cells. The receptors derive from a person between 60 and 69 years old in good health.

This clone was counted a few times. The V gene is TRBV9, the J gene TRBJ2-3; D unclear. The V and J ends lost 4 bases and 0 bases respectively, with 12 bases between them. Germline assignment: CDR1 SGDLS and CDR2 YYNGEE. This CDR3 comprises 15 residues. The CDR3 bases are TGTGCCAGCAGCCGTGGCGCGACTAGCACAGATACGCAGTATTTT. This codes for CASSRGATSTDTQYF.

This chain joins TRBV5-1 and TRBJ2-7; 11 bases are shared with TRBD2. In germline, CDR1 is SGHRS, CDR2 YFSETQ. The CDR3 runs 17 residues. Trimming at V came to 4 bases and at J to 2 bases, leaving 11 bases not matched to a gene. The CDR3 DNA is TGCGCCAGCAGCGCCAATTCGCTAGCGGGGGGCGCCTACGAGCAGTACTTC. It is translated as CASSANSLAGGAYEQYF.

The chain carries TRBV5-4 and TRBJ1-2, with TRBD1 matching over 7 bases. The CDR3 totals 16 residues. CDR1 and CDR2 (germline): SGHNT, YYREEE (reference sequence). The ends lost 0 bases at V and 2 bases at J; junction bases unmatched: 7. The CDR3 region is CASSLGDTGVNYGYTF. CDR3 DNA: TGTGCCAGCAGCTTGGGGGACACAGGGGTGAACTATGGCTACACCTTC.